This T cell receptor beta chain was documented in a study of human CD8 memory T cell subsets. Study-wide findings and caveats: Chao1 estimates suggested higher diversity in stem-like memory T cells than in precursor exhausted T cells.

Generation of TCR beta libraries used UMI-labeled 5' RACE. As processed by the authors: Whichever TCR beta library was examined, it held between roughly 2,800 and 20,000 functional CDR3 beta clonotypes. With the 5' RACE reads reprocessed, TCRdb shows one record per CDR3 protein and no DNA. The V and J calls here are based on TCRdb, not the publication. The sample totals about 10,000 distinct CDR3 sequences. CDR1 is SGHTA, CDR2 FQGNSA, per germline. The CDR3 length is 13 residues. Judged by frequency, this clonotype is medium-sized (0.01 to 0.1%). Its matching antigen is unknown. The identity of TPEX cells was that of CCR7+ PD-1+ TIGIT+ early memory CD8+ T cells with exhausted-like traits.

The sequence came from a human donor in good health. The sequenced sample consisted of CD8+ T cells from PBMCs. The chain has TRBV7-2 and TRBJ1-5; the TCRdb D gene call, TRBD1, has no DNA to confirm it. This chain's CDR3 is CASSPGYRQPQHF.